This is a list of T cell receptor beta chains from one sample in a study of blood T cell repertoires in COVID-19. Here immunoSEQ multiplex PCR was the method, and the copy in TCRdb shows in-frame clones only, minus some. The sample consists of about 160,000 clones, less than 85% of them appearing once. Sequencing was performed on peripheral blood. The origin of the receptors is a woman in her 40s with COVID-19, enrolled during active disease. CDR3s include the opening cysteine and the closing phenylalanine or tryptophan.

v_call: TRBV7-9; cdr3_aa: CASSLEAMRGYTF
v_call: TRBV7-2; cdr3_aa: CASSLSAGGGPSVAQYF
v_call: TRBV30; cdr3_aa: CAWSGDSGGAWTQYF
v_call: TRBV7-9; cdr3_aa: CASSSVGGEYNEQFF
v_call: TRBV5-1; cdr3_aa: CASSLIQGVNEQFF
v_call: TRBV30; cdr3_aa: CAWSVGGMTGELFF
v_call: TRBV24-1; cdr3_aa: CATSARGPYNEQFF
v_call: TRBV7-9; cdr3_aa: CASSSSGLAGRDTQYF
v_call: TRBV3-1/TRBV3-2; cdr3_aa: CASNVRGGYGYTF
v_call: TRBV3-1/TRBV3-2; cdr3_aa: CASSQERGRKIEQFF
v_call: TRBV6-1; cdr3_aa: CASSEPGAPQETQYF
v_call: TRBV19; cdr3_aa: CASSMKGQGNGYTF
v_call: TRBV6-5; cdr3_aa: CASSYGGGAQAFF
v_call: TRBV7-8; cdr3_aa: CASSLSVGGSDSPLHF
v_call: TRBV7-8; cdr3_aa: CASSLEIGILTNEKLFF
v_call: TRBV5-4; cdr3_aa: CASSPTGNSPLHF
v_call: TRBV19; cdr3_aa: CASSTGQGNGQPQHF
v_call: TRBV6-5; cdr3_aa: CASRLRSTDGYGYTF
v_call: TRBV3-1/TRBV3-2; cdr3_aa: CASSTAQGTSPLHF
v_call: TRBV9; cdr3_aa: CASSPGQSSYEQYF
v_call: TRBV3-1/TRBV3-2; cdr3_aa: CASSQSSGRLNEQFF
v_call: TRBV21-1; cdr3_aa: CASSKCSGRPGELFF
v_call: TRBV19; cdr3_aa: CASSPRTGGEQYF
v_call: TRBV5-1; cdr3_aa: CASSRKQGIETQYF
v_call: TRBV10-2; cdr3_aa: CATQSQGWVYNEQFF
v_call: TRBV6-5; cdr3_aa: CASSSVAVNQPQHF
v_call: TRBV3-1/TRBV3-2; cdr3_aa: CASSYRGGNQPQHF
v_call: TRBV7-3; cdr3_aa: CASSLNELGNNNEQFF
v_call: TRBV3-1/TRBV3-2; cdr3_aa: CASSALLGTNAQETQYF
v_call: TRBV2; cdr3_aa: CASSTQGPDTQYF
v_call: TRBV20-1; cdr3_aa: CSAEAGEGYTF
v_call: TRBV7-2; cdr3_aa: CASSQSQGAYNEQFF
v_call: TRBV5-4; cdr3_aa: CASSLAQEVYGYTF
v_call: TRBV10-2; cdr3_aa: CASRTGTSGSGDTQYF